These 20 T cell receptor beta chains were sequenced from one sample in a study of T cell repertoires in cytomegalovirus infection (dated by TCRdb to the late 2010s). Sequenced using an Illumina HiSeq 1500. TCRdb cleaned the public reads at Q25 with fastp, built clones with MiXCR and kept in-frame beta chains. Entries are consolidated by CDR3 protein sequence, retaining the most common genes and DNA. This sample lists 310,000 or so distinct CDR3 sequences; roughly 9.3% were detected once. The ten biggest clones cover approximately 2.3% of the sample. The sequencing input was PBMCs. These receptors came from a human donor in good health (CMV status not recorded). Some clones in this sample may be carry-over from other donors' samples.

The chain uses TRBV28 and TRBJ1-1; no clear D. Germline loops: CDR1 MDHEN, CDR2 SYDVKM. This CDR3 has 14 residues. V lost 3 bases to trimming and J lost 0 bases, with 8 bases between them. CDR3 sequence reads: CASSFDIVNTEAFF. CDR3 nucleotides: TGTGCCAGCAGTTTCGACATTGTGAACACTGAAGCTTTCTTT.

This clonotype showed up just a few times. A read error is possible here, since a much larger clone lies one base away. The genes are TRBV28 and TRBJ2-5, with 10 bases identical to TRBD1. Germline V lookup: CDR1 MDHEN, CDR2 SYDVKM. The length of the CDR3 is 14 residues. J lost 3 bases, V lost 6 bases, and 4 bases had no gene match. The CDR3 DNA reads TGTGCCAGCAGCCCCGGGACAGGGGAAGAGACCCAGTACTTC. It encodes CASSPGTGEETQYF. Full variable domain (missing parts from reference TRBV28 and TRBJ2-5): DVKVTQSSRYLVKRTGEKVFLECVQDMDHENMFWYRQDPGLGLRLIYFSYDVKMKEKGDIPEGYSVSREKKERFSLILESASTNQTSMYLCASSPGTGEETQYFGPGTRLLVL.

V gene TRBV29-1 combines with J gene TRBJ2-1; D remains ambiguous. From germline, CDR1 is SQVTM and CDR2 ANQGSEA. The CDR3 is 14 residues long. V lost 6 bases to trimming and J lost 6 bases, with 18 bases between them. CDR3 bases: TGCAGCGTCGGAAAGCTCAGTAACGTCAATGAGCAGTTCTTC. Its protein is CSVGKLSNVNEQFF.

This clonotype occurred many times. The chain recombines TRBV7-2 with TRBJ2-1; 16 bases line up with TRBD2. Germline V gives CDR1 SGHTA, CDR2 FQGNSA. V was clipped by 5 bases and J by 9 bases; unmatched bases: 7. The length of the CDR3 is 16 residues. The CDR3 bases are TGTGCCAGCAGCAAAGGGACTAGCGGGGGGGCCGGTGAGCAGTTCTTC. It translates to CASSKGTSGGAGEQFF.

This clonotype was seen a few times. This rearrangement joins TRBV5-1 to TRBJ2-5; TRBD1 might be the D (6 bases). The V gene lost 4 bases and the J gene lost 2 bases, with 15 bases spanning the gap. CDR1 SGHRS and CDR2 YFSETQ come from the germline V gene. The CDR3 spans 15 residues. DNA of the CDR3: TGCGCCAGCAGCCACCGAGGGGGTGGGCAAGAGACCCAGTACTTC. It encodes CASSHRGGGQETQYF.

This clonotype was observed many times. The V gene is TRBV20-1, the J gene TRBJ1-6; a weak D match, TRBD1 (5 bases). CDR3 length: 15 amino acids. CDR1 is DFQATT and CDR2 is SNEGSKA in the germline V gene (reference sequence). The germline V and J ends were trimmed by 6 bases and 0 bases, with 12 bases remaining between them. CDR3 nucleotides: TGCAGTGCGCCACGACAGAGCTCCTATAATTCACCCCTCCACTTT. This gives the protein CSAPRQSSYNSPLHF.

This clonotype was seen ten or more times. This rearrangement joins TRBV7-2 to TRBJ1-5, with D hard to call. CDR1 and CDR2 (germline): SGHTA, FQGNSA. V was trimmed by 2 bases and J by 0 bases, leaving 8 bases between them. The CDR3 runs to 15 residues. This CDR3 reads CASSLLRDSNQPQHF. CDR3 coding DNA: TGTGCCAGCAGCTTACTCCGGGATAGCAATCAGCCCCAGCATTTT.

V is TRBV3-1 and J is TRBJ1-3, with D possibly being TRBD1 (5 bases). Germline loops: CDR1 LGHDT, CDR2 YNNKEL (reference sequence). V was shortened by 4 bases and J by 1 base, with 20 bases between the two germline ends. The CDR3 spans 18 residues. CDR3 sequence: CASSPYYMDKRSGNTIYF. In DNA form, the CDR3 reads TGTGCCAGCAGCCCTTACTACATGGACAAGAGATCTGGAAACACCATATATTTT.

This clonotype was counted ten times or more. The chain uses TRBV11-3 and TRBJ1-1; 8 nucleotides agree with TRBD1. The trim removed 1 base at V and 0 bases at J, leaving 1 base unmatched. Germline lookup yields CDR1 SGHNT and CDR2 YENEEA. CDR3 length: 15 residues. The DNA of the CDR3 is TGTGCCAGCAGCTTAGCAGGGGGCATGAACACTGAAGCTTTCTTT. Amino acids: CASSLAGGMNTEAFF.

This clonotype was seen ten or more times. This chain links TRBV20-1 with TRBJ2-3; D remains unclear. The V and J ends lost 7 bases and 2 bases respectively, with 13 bases between them. There are 13 residues in the CDR3. CDR1 DFQATT and CDR2 SNEGSKA come from the germline V gene (reference sequence). The CDR3 bases are TGCAGTGTGACTCTAGAGGACACAGATACGCAGTATTTT. It translates to CSVTLEDTDTQYF.

A word on this clonotype: A clone one base away is much larger, so this may be a read error. V is TRBV28 and J is TRBJ1-2; 9 positions agree with TRBD1. V lost 10 bases and J lost 5; bases outside the gene matches: 23. CDR3 length: 18 amino acids. Germline CDR1 MDHEN, CDR2 SYDVKM. CDR3 in DNA: TGTGCCAACATCCTCATTGACAGGGGGTCTTACCCTGTTTATGGCTACACCTTC. Translated: CANILIDRGSYPVYGYTF.

The sample holds many counts of this clonotype. This chain uses TRBV27 with TRBJ2-2; no firm D call. Trimming shortened V by 3 bases and J by 8 bases, and 10 bases separated the two germline ends. The CDR3 sequence is 13 residues long. In germline, CDR1 is MNHEY, CDR2 SMNVEV (reference sequence). The CDR3 here is CASSFEMRGELFF. As DNA, the CDR3 is TGTGCCAGCAGTTTCGAGATGAGGGGGGAGCTGTTTTTT.

This clonotype was counted only a few times. The V and J genes are TRBV29-1 and TRBJ1-1; TRBD1 might be the D (5 bases). The CDR3 totals 10 residues. The germline V and J ends were trimmed by 6 bases and 4 bases, with 6 bases remaining between them. Germline V CDR1 and CDR2: SQVTM, ANQGSEA. CDR3 sequence: CSVGATEAFF. The CDR3 DNA reads TGCAGCGTCGGGGCCACTGAAGCTTTCTTT. The variable domain in full, with the rest retrieved from reference TRBV29-1 and TRBJ1-1, is SAVISQKPSRDICQRGTSLTIQCQVDSQVTMMFWYRQQPGQSLTLIATANQGSEATYESGFVIDKFPISRPNLTFSTLTVSNMSPEDSSIYLCSVGATEAFFGQGTRLTVV.

This clonotype was counted between two and nine times. This chain uses TRBV7-3 with TRBJ2-5; 7 bases agree with TRBD1. From germline, CDR1 is SGHTA and CDR2 FQGTGA. The V and J ends lost 5 bases and 6 bases, in that order; junction bases with no gene match: 6. There are 13 residues in the CDR3. The CDR3 sequence: CASSDRQGKTQYF. As DNA, the CDR3 is TGTGCCAGCAGCGACCGACAGGGAAAGACCCAGTACTTC. The whole variable domain, filled in from reference TRBV7-3 and TRBJ2-5, reads GAGVSQTPSNKVTEKGKYVELRCDPISGHTALYWYRQSLGQGPEFLIYFQGTGAADDSGLPNDRFFAVRPEGSVSTLKIQRTERGDSAVYLCASSDRQGKTQYFGPGTRLLVL.

This clonotype was observed many times. The CDR3 bases are TGCAGTGCCCTATGGGGGACTAGCACAGATACGCAGTATTTT. Translation gives CSALWGTSTDTQYF. The chain joins TRBV20-1 to TRBJ2-3, with a tentative D call TRBD2 (6 bases). CDR1 is DFQATT, CDR2 SNEGSKA, per germline (reference sequence). This CDR3 is built from 14 residues. The V end lost 6 bases, the J end lost 0 bases, and 13 bases lay between the germline ends.

The chain carries TRBV2 and TRBJ2-1; D is uncertain. The germline V gene encodes CDR1 SNHLY and CDR2 FYNNEI. Trimming left V 4 bases short and J 7 bases short, with 8 bases between. The CDR3 covers 12 residues. CDR3 sequence reads: CASSATQNEQFF. The DNA for the CDR3 is TGTGCCAGCAGTGCCACGCAGAATGAGCAGTTCTTC. Full variable domain (missing parts from reference TRBV2 and TRBJ2-1): EPEVTQTPSHQVTQMGQEVILRCVPISNHLYFYWYRQILGQKVEFLVSFYNNEISEKSEIFDDQFSVERPDGSNFTLKIRSTKLEDSAMYFCASSATQNEQFFGPGTRLTVL.

This clonotype was seen many times. The chain joins TRBV24-1 to TRBJ2-3; 12 bases fit TRBD2. Trimming took 4 bases from V and 6 from J; bases not matched to a gene: 7. The CDR3 length is 16 residues. Germline assignment: CDR1 KGHDR and CDR2 SFDVKD. CDR3 nucleotides: TGTGCCACCAGTGAGCCTAGCGGGGGGGCGAAGGATACGCAGTATTTT. The encoded protein is CATSEPSGGAKDTQYF.

The sample holds many counts of this clonotype. The chain recombines TRBV11-1 with TRBJ1-1; TRBD1 might be the D (6 bases). Germline V gene sequence: CDR1 SGHAT, CDR2 FQDESV (reference sequence). The V and J ends lost 5 bases and 4 bases respectively, with 23 bases between them. This CDR3 has 17 residues. CDR3 amino acids: CASSDGTNLPLGTEAFF. CDR3 sequence (DNA): TGTGCCAGCAGCGACGGGACAAACTTACCCCTGGGCACTGAAGCTTTCTTT.

The CDR3 DNA reads TGCAGTGCTAGAGACGGGACTAGGAAGTCAGATACGCAGTATTTT. Translation gives CSARDGTRKSDTQYF. The chain combines TRBV20-1 with TRBJ2-3; 8 nucleotides line up with TRBD2. With 0 bases clipped from V and 4 bases from J, the junction kept 6 bases outside the gene matches. Germline CDR1 reads DFQATT; CDR2 reads SNEGSKA (reference sequence). This CDR3 region has 15 residues.

This clonotype was picked up many times. The chain has TRBV20-1 and TRBJ2-3; the match to TRBD2 covers 8 bases. The junction had 4 bases not matched to a gene; V was cut back by 0 bases and J by 2 bases. In germline, CDR1 is DFQATT, CDR2 SNEGSKA (reference sequence). This CDR3 has 15 residues. The CDR3 bases are TGCAGTGCTAGAGAAGACGGGGGGGACACAGATACGCAGTATTTT. Protein: CSAREDGGDTDTQYF.